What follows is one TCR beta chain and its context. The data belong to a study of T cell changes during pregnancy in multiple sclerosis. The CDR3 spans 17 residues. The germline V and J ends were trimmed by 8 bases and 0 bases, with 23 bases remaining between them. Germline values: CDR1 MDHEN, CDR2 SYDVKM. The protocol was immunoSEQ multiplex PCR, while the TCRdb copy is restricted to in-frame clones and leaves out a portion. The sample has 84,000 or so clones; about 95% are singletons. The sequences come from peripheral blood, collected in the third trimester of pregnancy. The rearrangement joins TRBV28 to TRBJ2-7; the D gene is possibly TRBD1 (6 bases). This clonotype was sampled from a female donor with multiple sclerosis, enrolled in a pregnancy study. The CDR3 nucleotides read TGTGCCAGCTCGACGGGGACACCACTTTCCGGCTCCTACGAGCAGTACTTC. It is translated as CASSTGTPLSGSYEQYF.